These 2 T cell receptor beta chains were sequenced from one sample in a study of cytomegalovirus exposure and HLA in healthy donors. Researchers ran the PCR with 60 Vbeta and 13 Jbeta primers. Sequencing was performed with immunoSEQ multiplex PCR; in TCRdb, only in-frame clones are kept and a portion is missing. Among 200,000 or so clones listed, roughly 87% were seen once. The sequencing input was PBMCs. All receptors come from a girl under three years old in good health and CMV-seronegative.

The chain is built from TRBV27 and TRBJ2-1; 12 nucleotides line up with TRBD1. The CDR3 contains 15 residues. Germline V gives CDR1 MNHEY, CDR2 SMNVEV (reference sequence). V lost 7 bases, J lost 6 bases, and 7 bases stayed unmatched. DNA of the CDR3: TGTGCCAGCACCACGGGACAGGGGGCTCTCAATGAGCAGTTCTTC. It codes for CASTTGQGALNEQFF.

The genes are TRBV7-9 and TRBJ1-1; D call uncertain. V was pared by 5 bases and J by 3 bases, with 28 bases between. Germline CDR1 is SEHNR and CDR2 is FQNEAQ (reference sequence). This CDR3 has 19 amino acids. The CDR3 reads CASSHTGSRALVRDTEAFF. DNA for the CDR3: TGTGCCAGCAGCCATACCGGGAGCCGGGCGCTGGTACGGGACACTGAAGCTTTCTTT.